These 21 T cell receptor beta chains were all obtained from the same sample, sequenced in a study of T cells after yellow fever vaccination. TCRdb called the 5' RACE reads again in MiXCR, with one record for every CDR3 protein. The sample shows some 600,000 distinct CDR3 sequences, 9% to 15% of them seen only once. The sample here was PBMCs, taken on the day of the yellow fever booster vaccination. The source is a man aged 25 to 40 who received the YFV17D yellow fever vaccine.

This clonotype was seen only a few times. The rearrangement links TRBV4-2 to TRBJ1-1; 7 nucleotides agree with TRBD1. The CDR3 has 13 amino acids. V dropped 0 bases and J dropped 8; count of bases not matched to a gene: 3. The germline gives CDR1 LGHNA, CDR2 YNFKEQ. DNA for the CDR3: TGTGCCAGCAGCCAAGACTCAGGGGGGGAAGCTTTCTTT. Residues: CASSQDSGGEAFF.

The genes are TRBV3-1 and TRBJ1-4; 8 bases match TRBD1. The CDR3 totals 16 residues. Trimming removed 11 bases from V and 8 bases from J; junction bases left unmatched: 19. From germline, CDR1 is LGHDT and CDR2 YNNKEL (reference sequence). The CDR3 reads CASTRSEQGDGEKLFF. CDR3 in DNA: TGTGCCTCCACCCGGTCAGAACAGGGGGACGGCGAAAAACTGTTTTTT.

The CDR3 DNA reads TGTGCCAGCGCCAATCGACAGGGGAGCTTTAGCGAGCAGTACTTC. Protein product: CASANRQGSFSEQYF. The chain carries TRBV28 and TRBJ2-7; 8 bases agree with TRBD1. With 8 bases clipped from V and 6 bases from J, the junction kept 15 bases outside the gene matches. CDR3 size: 15 residues. Germline V lookup: CDR1 MDHEN, CDR2 SYDVKM.

The chain is built from TRBV15 and TRBJ2-1; D not resolved. V dropped 5 bases and J dropped 0 bases, with 8 bases sitting between them. This CDR3 has 14 residues. Germline CDR1 LNHNV, CDR2 YYDKDF (reference sequence). The CDR3 nucleotides are TGTGCCACCAGCCTGATCAGCTCCTACAATGAGCAGTTCTTC. Translation: CATSLISSYNEQFF. Full variable domain (remainder filled in from reference TRBV15 and TRBJ2-1): DAMVIQNPRYQVTQFGKPVTLSCSQTLNHNVMYWYQQKSSQAPKLLFHYYDKDFNNEADTPDNFQSRRPNTSFCFLDIRSPGLGDTAMYLCATSLISSYNEQFFGPGTRLTVL.

The chain uses TRBV20-1 and TRBJ2-1; 13 positions agree with TRBD2. Per the germline V gene, CDR1 is DFQATT and CDR2 is SNEGSKA (reference sequence). The V and J ends lost 5 bases and 3 bases, in that order; junction bases with no gene match: 10. This CDR3 is 17 amino acids long. CDR3 coding DNA: TGCAGTGCTCAAGGACTAGCGGGAGCGAATATCTACAATGAGCAGTTCTTC. Its translation is CSAQGLAGANIYNEQFF.

This chain joins TRBV6-1 and TRBJ1-1; D is ambiguous. Germline CDR1 reads MNHNS; CDR2 reads SASEGT. V was cut by 6 bases and J by 3 bases, with 14 bases left in between. There are 14 residues in the CDR3. CDR3 DNA sequence: TGTGCCAGCAGCCCTCGGGCGGGGTACACTGAAGCTTTCTTT. Translating gives CASSPRAGYTEAFF.

This chain joins TRBV6-2 or TRBV6-3 and TRBJ1-2; TRBD1 matches 7 bases. Trimming at V came to 4 bases and at J to 4 bases, leaving 9 bases not matched to a gene. CDR3 size: 15 residues. Germline V gene data show CDR1 as MNHEY and CDR2 as SVGEGT. CDR3 region: CASSSGTAYRYGYTF. CDR3 nucleotides: TGTGCCAGCAGTTCCGGGACAGCGTACCGCTATGGCTACACCTTC.

V usage is TRBV10-2 and J usage is TRBJ1-2; 7 nucleotides line up with TRBD1. The CDR3 sequence is 13 residues long. CDR1 is WSHSY, CDR2 SAAADI, per germline. Trimming took 3 bases from V and 4 from J; bases not matched to a gene: 2. CDR3 region: CASSEGTVYGYTF. The CDR3 DNA follows: TGCGCCAGCAGTGAAGGGACAGTCTATGGCTACACCTTC.

This sequence joins TRBV20-1 and TRBJ2-1, with D perhaps matching TRBD2 (5 bases). Trimming removed 0 bases at V and 2 bases at J, with 14 bases between. This CDR3 is built from 16 residues. CDR1 is DFQATT and CDR2 is SNEGSKA in the germline V gene (reference sequence). The CDR3 sequence: CSARDLERFPYNEQFF. DNA for the CDR3: TGCAGTGCTAGAGATCTGGAGCGGTTCCCCTACAATGAGCAGTTCTTC.

There are a few counts of this clonotype. The chain has TRBV20-1 and TRBJ2-2; D possibly corresponds to TRBD1 (5 bases). Germline CDR1 reads DFQATT; CDR2 reads SNEGSKA (reference sequence). V lost 5 bases and J 5 bases, leaving 12 bases between the germline ends. The CDR3 length is 13 residues. DNA of the CDR3: TGCAGTGCTCATCAAGGGGCGACCGGGGAGCTGTTTTTT. Translating gives CSAHQGATGELFF.

The chain joins TRBV28 to TRBJ2-5; 7 nucleotides agree with TRBD1. The ends lost 2 bases at V and 5 bases at J; junction bases unmatched: 11. The CDR3 is 16 amino acids. Germline V lookup: CDR1 MDHEN, CDR2 SYDVKM. The CDR3 protein is CASSLSPRGSGETQYF. The CDR3, as DNA: TGTGCCAGCAGTTTAAGCCCCAGGGGGTCGGGGGAGACCCAGTACTTC.

Only one count was recorded for this clonotype. This chain connects TRBV9 to TRBJ2-1; the D gene is possibly TRBD1 (6 bases). V lost 3 bases and J 3 bases, leaving 10 bases between the germline ends. Germline loops: CDR1 SGDLS, CDR2 YYNGEE. The CDR3 contains 14 residues. CDR3 amino acids: CASSGRDNYNEQFF. CDR3 DNA sequence: TGTGCCAGCAGCGGCCGGGACAACTACAATGAGCAGTTCTTC.

This chain uses TRBV7-9 with TRBJ1-3, with D hard to call. The germline gives CDR1 SEHNR, CDR2 FQNEAQ (reference sequence). CDR3 length: 16 residues. V shed 2 bases and J shed 0 bases, with 11 bases lying between them. CDR3 loop: CASSLNVASSGNTIYF. Written as DNA, the CDR3 is TGTGCCAGCAGCTTAAATGTAGCAAGCTCTGGAAACACCATATATTTT.

This clonotype occurred a few times. The chain carries TRBV9 and TRBJ2-7; D unclear. The CDR3 runs to 14 residues. V lost 0 bases and J 5 bases, leaving 12 bases between the germline ends. Germline V CDR1 and CDR2: SGDLS, YYNGEE. DNA for the CDR3: TGTGCCAGCAGCGTAGGAGGCTTAGCTAACGAGCAGTACTTC. Amino acid sequence: CASSVGGLANEQYF.

This chain joins TRBV12-3 or TRBV12-4 and TRBJ1-5; 9 bases map to TRBD1. The CDR3 spans 14 residues. V shed 6 bases and J 3 bases; nucleotides not matched to a gene: 3. The CDR3: CASSWTGDNQPQHF. The CDR3 region has the DNA TGTGCCAGCAGCTGGACAGGGGACAATCAGCCCCAGCATTTT.

The chain is built from TRBV29-1 and TRBJ1-1; TRBD1 might be the D (5 bases). The length of the CDR3 is 12 residues. V shed 3 bases and J shed 10 bases, with 15 bases lying between them. Germline V gene data show CDR1 as SQVTM and CDR2 as ANQGSEA. The CDR3 DNA is TGCAGCGTTGACCCTTCGGGGCTCGGAGCTTTCTTT. Translation gives CSVDPSGLGAFF. Filled out from reference TRBV29-1 and TRBJ1-1, the complete variable domain reads SAVISQKPSRDICQRGTSLTIQCQVDSQVTMMFWYRQQPGQSLTLIATANQGSEATYESGFVIDKFPISRPNLTFSTLTVSNMSPEDSSIYLCSVDPSGLGAFFGQGTRLTVV.

The sample holds a few counts of this clonotype. The CDR3 here is CASSLGRQTQYF. CDR3 DNA sequence: TGTGCCAGCAGCTTAGGGCGACAGACCCAGTACTTC. The chain is built from TRBV7-2 and TRBJ2-5; no definite D call. Trimming left V 1 base short and J 6 bases short, with 6 bases between. Germline V gives CDR1 SGHTA, CDR2 FQGNSA. This CDR3 comprises 12 residues.

The rearrangement uses TRBV29-1 and TRBJ2-3, with D tentatively TRBD1 (6 bases). The germline V and J ends were trimmed by 7 bases and 2 bases, with 10 bases remaining between them. This CDR3 region has 12 residues. Looked up from germline, CDR1 is SQVTM and CDR2 is ANQGSEA. The CDR3 DNA follows: TGCAGCGGGACAGCTTCCACAGATACGCAGTATTTT. It is translated as CSGTASTDTQYF.

There are a few counts of this clonotype. The J gene is TRBJ2-7, the V gene TRBV12-3 or TRBV12-4, with no clear D. The CDR3 has 14 residues. Trimming cost V 3 bases and J 2 bases, with 11 bases left between them. CDR3 nucleotide sequence: TGTGCCAGCAGTTTCCTGACGCCGGCCTACGAGCAGTACTTC. This sequence encodes CASSFLTPAYEQYF.

The gene calls are TRBV3-1 and TRBJ2-1; maybe TRBD1 (5 bases). Trimming removed 3 bases from V and 9 bases from J, with 21 bases in between. Germline V gene data show CDR1 as LGHDT and CDR2 as YNNKEL (reference sequence). The CDR3 loop spans 16 amino acids. The CDR3 region has the DNA TGTGCCAGCAGCCAGTACGCCCCACAGGTACGCGGTGAGCAGTTCTTC. Protein product: CASSQYAPQVRGEQFF.

This sequence joins TRBV19 and TRBJ2-6; D uncertain. The CDR3 covers 14 residues. V lost 5 bases and J 0 bases, leaving 5 bases between the germline ends. Germline V CDR1 and CDR2: LNHDA, SQIVND (reference sequence). CDR3 sequence: CASSLPSGANVLTF. The CDR3 region has the DNA TGTGCCAGTAGTTTACCCTCTGGGGCCAACGTCCTGACTTTC.